This record covers a single TCR beta chain. Its antigen is as yet unknown. Other DNA sequences in the same sample also yield this CDR3. This CDR3 spans 13 amino acids. Looked up from germline, CDR1 is LNHDA and CDR2 is SQIVND (reference sequence). Between the trimmed V and J ends, which lost 1 base and 3 bases, there was a span of 6 bases. Produced via immunoSEQ multiplex PCR; TCRdb's table is partial and in-frame only. This table has over 95,000 clones, around 90% appearing once. This entry is derived from a study of a mutant IDH1 vaccine in newly diagnosed glioma. As for the study in general: Patients had eight vaccinations, in weeks 1, 3, 5, 7, 11, 15, 19 and 23. With temozolomide cycles, or 4-6 weeks after radiotherapy alone, vaccination was started.

Study findings and constraints: Shifts in the top peripheral T cell clonotypes seemed unrelated to pseudoprogression. Immune responses induced by the vaccine were seen in roughly 93% of patients, spanning multiple MHC alleles.

The sample's time point: week 11, during vaccination. In every dose of vaccine, 300 ug of mutant IDH1 20-mer peptide was given alongside topical imiquimod. This TCR was sampled from a woman in her forties or fifties with glioma. Sequencing used PBMCs, obtained from a glioma patient whose treatment included an IDH1 peptide vaccine. The chain links TRBV19 to TRBJ1-1, with D possibly being TRBD1 (6 bases). CDR3 region: CASSIGTDTEAFF. The CDR3 nucleotides read TGTGCCAGTAGTATAGGGACAGACACTGAAGCTTTCTTT.